Each of the 22 T cell receptor beta chains below was sequenced from the same sample in a study of vaccination and CD4 T cells after COVID-19. Sample treatment: approximately 11-day PBMC culture with coronavirus spike peptide pools or control peptides (ViraFEST assay). The Oncomine TCR Beta short-read assay generated sequence data from the DNA of cultured CD4+ T cells. Using its own MiXCR run on the PCR reads, TCRdb lists one record per CDR3 protein. This repertoire shows about 18,000 distinct CDR3 sequences, approximately 78% found once; its top ten account for 16%. Their recognized antigens are unknown. The input for sequencing was CD4+ T cells from blood, cultured in vitro, taken after SARS-CoV-2 vaccination. These receptors originate from a human donor who received a COVID-19 vaccine.

The chain joins TRBV20-1 to TRBJ2-3, with 8 bases fitting TRBD1. In germline, CDR1 is DFQATT, CDR2 SNEGSKA (reference sequence). Losses at the gene ends were 3 bases for V and 3 bases for J; bases not matched to a gene: 20. This CDR3 is built from 19 residues. The CDR3 spells CSARRTGLLLEGGTDTQYF. CDR3 in DNA: TGCAGTGCTAGGAGGACAGGGTTGTTGTTGGAGGGGGGTACAGATACGCAGTATTTT.

The chain employs TRBV2 and TRBJ1-6; 9 bases agree with TRBD1. V shed 6 bases, J shed 10 bases, and the junction held 10 bases outside the gene matches. Germline values: CDR1 SNHLY, CDR2 FYNNEI. CDR3 length equals 15 residues. DNA for the CDR3: TGTGCCAGCAGAAAGGGACAGGGTGGGGGGTCACCCCTCCACTTT. Protein product: CASRKGQGGGSPLHF. The variable domain in full, completed from reference TRBV2 and TRBJ1-6, reads EPEVTQTPSHQVTQMGQEVILRCVPISNHLYFYWYRQILGQKVEFLVSFYNNEISEKSEIFDDQFSVERPDGSNFTLKIRSTKLEDSAMYFCASRKGQGGGSPLHFGNGTRLTVT.

The genes are TRBV7-3 and TRBJ1-2, with D tentatively TRBD1 (6 bases). CDR3 length: 18 amino acids. Germline assignment: CDR1 SGHTA and CDR2 FQGTGA. Trimming removed 1 base at V and 3 bases at J, with 21 bases between. DNA for the CDR3: TGTGCCAGCAGCTTAAAGGGTCACAGGGTTAATTCCGACTATGGCTACACCTTC. Its protein is CASSLKGHRVNSDYGYTF.

The chain has TRBV7-9 and TRBJ2-7, with TRBD2 as a possible D gene (5 bases). V dropped 0 bases and J dropped 6 bases, with 12 bases sitting between them. Per the germline V gene, CDR1 is SEHNR and CDR2 is FQNEAQ (reference sequence). The CDR3 has 14 residues. The CDR3 bases are TGTGCCAGCAGCTTAGCACCCCCTAGCAGCGAGCAGTACTTC. Its translation: CASSLAPPSSEQYF.

The chain uses TRBV15 and TRBJ1-2, with D perhaps TRBD1 (5 bases). Germline V gene lookup returns CDR1 LNHNV and CDR2 YYDKDF (reference sequence). This CDR3 has 12 amino acids. Trimming removed 6 bases from V and 9 bases from J, with 14 bases in between. CDR3 sequence reads: CATRQEIYRYTF. The CDR3 DNA follows: TGTGCCACCAGACAGGAGATTTATCGCTACACCTTC.

The chain is built from TRBV5-4 and TRBJ2-3; possibly TRBD2 for D (6 bases). Germline V gene lookup returns CDR1 SGHNT and CDR2 YYREEE (reference sequence). Trimming removed 0 bases from V and 2 bases from J, with 16 bases in between. This CDR3 region has 17 residues. CDR3 residues: CASSLDRGGGTTDTQYF. As DNA, the CDR3 is TGTGCCAGCAGCTTGGATAGGGGCGGAGGGACCACAGATACGCAGTATTTT.

The V gene is TRBV7-9, the J gene TRBJ1-2, with 8 nucleotides matching TRBD1. The CDR3 has 15 residues. The junction had 5 bases not matched to a gene; V was cut back by 3 bases and J by 2 bases. Per the germline V gene, CDR1 is SEHNR and CDR2 is FQNEAQ (reference sequence). The CDR3 here is CASSLDRAENYGYTF. In DNA form, the CDR3 reads TGTGCCAGCAGCTTGGACAGGGCCGAAAACTATGGCTACACCTTC. The full variable domain, in which reference TRBV7-9 and TRBJ1-2 provide the parts outside the CDR3, is DTGVSQNPRHKITKRGQNVTFRCDPISEHNRLYWYRQTLGQGPEFLTYFQNEAQLEKSRLLSDRFSAERPKGSFSTLEIQRTEQGDSAMYLCASSLDRAENYGYTFGSGTRLTVV.

This clonotype was counted only a few times. A read error may account for a junction end that differs from germline. CDR3 region: CAWSVYSELVF. The CDR3 region has the DNA TGTGCCTGGAGTGTATACTCTGAGCTGGTCTTC. The gene calls are TRBV30 and TRBJ2-1; D remains ambiguous. CDR3 length equals 11 residues. CDR1 and CDR2 (germline): GTSNPN, SVGIG (reference sequence).

The chain combines TRBV20-1 with TRBJ2-5; TRBD2 aligns across 8 bases. CDR1 DFQATT and CDR2 SNEGSKA come from the germline V gene (reference sequence). After removal of 3 bases from V and 2 bases from J, the junction contained 2 bases not matched to a gene. The CDR3 length is 13 residues. Here the CDR3 reads CSASGGAQETQYF. CDR3 in DNA: TGCAGTGCTAGCGGGGGGGCTCAAGAGACCCAGTACTTC.

The rearrangement joins TRBV19 to TRBJ1-5; D is unresolved. The length of the CDR3 is 16 residues. V lost 0 bases and J 0 bases, leaving 9 bases between the germline ends. Germline CDR1 reads LNHDA; CDR2 reads SQIVND (reference sequence). CDR3 protein: CASSIEAGDSNQPQHF. The CDR3 bases are TGTGCCAGTAGTATAGAGGCGGGAGATAGCAATCAGCCCCAGCATTTT.

Only one count was recorded for this clonotype. V usage is TRBV20-1 and J usage is TRBJ1-1; 12 bases fit TRBD1. Per the germline V gene, CDR1 is DFQATT and CDR2 is SNEGSKA (reference sequence). After removal of 5 bases from V and 4 bases from J, the junction contained 8 bases not matched to a gene. This CDR3 spans 15 amino acids. Here the CDR3 DNA reads TGCAGTGCTGGAGCGGGACAGGGGGCGGCCACTGAAGCTTTCTTT. This codes for CSAGAGQGAATEAFF.

The genes are TRBV10-3 and TRBJ2-2; the match to TRBD1 covers 7 bases. This CDR3 is built from 15 residues. Trimming at V came to 3 bases and at J to 3 bases, leaving 4 bases not matched to a gene. Germline V CDR1 and CDR2: ENHRY, SYGVKD. The CDR3 spells CAISEQGFDTGELFF. Here the CDR3 DNA reads TGTGCCATCAGTGAACAGGGGTTCGACACCGGGGAGCTGTTTTTT.

V usage is TRBV7-8 and J usage is TRBJ2-5; the D gene is possibly TRBD1 (5 bases). Looked up from germline, CDR1 is SGHVS and CDR2 is FQNEAQ. Trimming stripped 1 base from V and 3 bases from J, with 18 bases between. The CDR3 spans 17 residues. CDR3 sequence reads: CASSLVGQGAPKETQYF. CDR3 nucleotide sequence: TGTGCCAGCAGCTTAGTCGGGCAGGGTGCCCCCAAAGAGACCCAGTACTTC.

This clonotype was recorded once. The gene calls are TRBV12-3 or TRBV12-4 and TRBJ2-1, with a possible D match to TRBD2 (6 bases). The V end was cut by 3 bases, the J end by 0 bases, with 18 bases between. This CDR3 comprises 18 residues. This CDR3 reads CASSFPPGGGNSYNEQFF. The CDR3 coding sequence is TGTGCCAGCAGTTTCCCCCCAGGTGGGGGGAACTCCTACAATGAGCAGTTCTTC.

V and J are TRBV7-9 and TRBJ2-5, with 7 bases identical to TRBD2. CDR1 and CDR2 from the germline V gene are SEHNR and FQNEAQ (reference sequence). The V and J ends lost 0 bases and 2 bases, in that order; junction bases with no gene match: 3. CDR3 length equals 15 residues. The CDR3 protein is CASSLARGTQETQYF. In DNA, the CDR3 is TGTGCCAGCAGCTTAGCGCGGGGGACGCAAGAGACCCAGTACTTC.

The chain joins TRBV30 to TRBJ1-2, with a weak D call TRBD1 (5 bases). Per germline, CDR1 GTSNPN and CDR2 SVGIG (reference sequence). The V end was cut by 3 bases, the J end by 4 bases, with 18 bases between. The CDR3 sequence is 15 residues long. CDR3 nucleotides: TGTGCCTGGAGGGACGACTCAGGGTTTGTCTATGGCTACACCTTC. Translated, it gives CAWRDDSGFVYGYTF.

The rearrangement joins TRBV6-5 to TRBJ1-6; the match to TRBD1 covers 7 bases. CDR1 is MNHEY and CDR2 is SVGAGI in the germline V gene. The V segment lost 5 bases and the J segment 0 bases; nucleotides outside the gene matches: 10. This CDR3 spans 18 amino acids. The CDR3 DNA reads as TGTGCCAGCAGTAAATCGACAGGGAAGAGCTCCTATAATTCACCCCTCCACTTT. This translates into CASSKSTGKSSYNSPLHF.

The gene calls are TRBV20-1 and TRBJ1-2; D is uncertain. V shed 0 bases and J shed 2 bases, with 7 bases lying between them. Germline values: CDR1 DFQATT, CDR2 SNEGSKA (reference sequence). CDR3 length equals 13 residues. This CDR3 reads CSARDQANYGYTF. The CDR3 DNA sequence: TGCAGTGCTAGAGATCAGGCAAACTATGGCTACACCTTC.

The V gene is TRBV12-3 or TRBV12-4, the J gene TRBJ2-1; 9 nucleotides align to TRBD2. J gave up 3 bases and V 3 bases, and 12 bases lay outside the gene matches. This CDR3 spans 18 amino acids. In nucleotides, the CDR3 is TGTGCCAGCAGTTTGCTCACTGGTAGCGGGAGATACTACAATGAGCAGTTCTTC. Residues: CASSLLTGSGRYYNEQFF.

This chain uses TRBV14 with TRBJ2-5; 11 bases map to TRBD2. CDR1 SGHDN and CDR2 FVKESK come from the germline V gene. There are 16 residues in the CDR3. With 0 bases clipped from V and 4 bases from J, the junction kept 4 bases outside the gene matches. CDR3 sequence: CASSQEQGLAGETQYF. CDR3 in DNA: TGTGCCAGCAGCCAAGAACAAGGACTAGCGGGAGAGACCCAGTACTTC.

The chain has TRBV12-3 or TRBV12-4 and TRBJ2-5; 10 positions agree with TRBD2. The CDR3 is made up of 14 amino acids. The junction had 2 bases not matched to a gene; V was cut back by 3 bases and J by 4 bases. The CDR3 nucleotides read TGTGCCAGCAGTTTTAGCGGGGGGCGAGAGACCCAGTACTTC. Translating it yields CASSFSGGRETQYF.

The genes are TRBV5-1 and TRBJ2-3; tentative D call: TRBD2 (5 bases). The CDR3 is 15 amino acids. Trimming left V 0 bases short and J 0 bases short, with 8 bases between. Germline-derived CDR1 and CDR2 are SGHRS and YFSETQ. CDR3: CASSLVTTSTDTQYF. CDR3 coding DNA: TGCGCCAGCAGCTTGGTGACTACTAGCACAGATACGCAGTATTTT.